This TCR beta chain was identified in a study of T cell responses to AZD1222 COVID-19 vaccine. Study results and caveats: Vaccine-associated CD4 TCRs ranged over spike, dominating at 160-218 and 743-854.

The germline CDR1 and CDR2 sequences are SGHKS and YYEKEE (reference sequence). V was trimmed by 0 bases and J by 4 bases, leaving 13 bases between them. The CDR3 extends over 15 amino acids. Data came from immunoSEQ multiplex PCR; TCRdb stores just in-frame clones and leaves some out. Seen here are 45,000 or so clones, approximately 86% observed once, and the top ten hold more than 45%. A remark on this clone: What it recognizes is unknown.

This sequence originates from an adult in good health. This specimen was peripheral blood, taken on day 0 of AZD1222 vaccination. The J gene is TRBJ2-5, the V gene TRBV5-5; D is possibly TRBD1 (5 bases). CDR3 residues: CASSLAKLQGETQYF. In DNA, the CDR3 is TGTGCCAGCAGCTTGGCGAAGTTGCAGGGAGAGACCCAGTACTTC.